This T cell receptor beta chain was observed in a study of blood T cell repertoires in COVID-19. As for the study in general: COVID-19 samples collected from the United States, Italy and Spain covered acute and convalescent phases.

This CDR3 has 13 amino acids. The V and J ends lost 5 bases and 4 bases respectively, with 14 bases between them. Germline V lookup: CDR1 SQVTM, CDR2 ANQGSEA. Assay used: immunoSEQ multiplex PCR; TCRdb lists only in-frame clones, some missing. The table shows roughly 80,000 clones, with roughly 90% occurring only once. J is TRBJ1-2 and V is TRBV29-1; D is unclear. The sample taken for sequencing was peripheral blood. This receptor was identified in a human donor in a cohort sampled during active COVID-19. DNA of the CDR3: TGCAGCGTTTCCCTGGAGGGAGTCTATGGCTACACCTTC. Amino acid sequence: CSVSLEGVYGYTF.